The 20 T cell receptor beta chains below all came from one sample that was sequenced in a study of beta chain features in type 1 diabetes. cDNA synthesis used the whole RNA isolate, giving expressed TCRB sequences. Sequencing used immunoSEQ multiplex PCR; TCRdb keeps in-frame clones, though not all of them. The table records over 40,000 clones, 51% of them present only once. Sample: Tregs from blood. Source of these receptors: a woman between 18 and 29 years old in good health.

This clone was counted a few times. The chain combines TRBV7-2 with TRBJ2-5; tentatively, D is TRBD2 (6 bases). The assigned J gene may be wrong: the sequence end matches TRBJ2-7 better. The germline gives CDR1 SGHTA, CDR2 FQGNSA. This CDR3 region has 17 residues. This CDR3 is CASSTRRVVGQHYEQYF. The CDR3 DNA reads as TGTGCCAGCAGCACAAGGAGGGTTGTGGGTCAGCACTACGAGCAGTACTTC.

This chain uses TRBV30 with TRBJ2-1; D is uncertain. The germline gives CDR1 GTSNPN, CDR2 SVGIG (reference sequence). CDR3 length: 14 residues. V lost 2 bases and J lost 1, with 9 bases in between. The CDR3 protein is CAWSRVQSYNEQFF. Written as DNA, the CDR3 is TGTGCCTGGAGTCGTGTACAGTCCTACAATGAGCAGTTCTTC.

This clone was seen only once. The chain joins TRBV27 to TRBJ2-1; 10 nucleotides agree with TRBD1. The V segment lost 8 bases and the J segment 9 bases; nucleotides outside the gene matches: 7. Germline assignment: CDR1 MNHEY and CDR2 SMNVEV (reference sequence). This CDR3 has 13 residues. CDR3 sequence reads: CASRDRGVREQFF. CDR3 DNA: TGTGCCAGCCGGGACAGGGGTGTTCGTGAGCAGTTCTTC.

In its sample, this clone was seen a few times. The V and J genes are TRBV5-1 and TRBJ2-7, with 10 bases fitting TRBD2. The V and J ends lost 0 bases and 4 bases, in that order; junction bases with no gene match: 1. CDR1 is SGHRS, CDR2 YFSETQ, per germline. The CDR3 contains 14 residues. DNA of the CDR3: TGCGCCAGCAGCTTGGTAGCGGGAGGTTACGAGCAGTACTTC. It yields the protein CASSLVAGGYEQYF.

This clone is labeled as medium-sized. This chain links TRBV9 with TRBJ2-2; TRBD2 matches at 11 bases. Germline-derived CDR1 and CDR2 are SGDLS and YYNGEE. V lost 4 bases to trimming and J lost 7 bases; unmatched junction nucleotides: 9. The CDR3 contains 16 residues. The CDR3 here is CASSLPPGLAVGELFF. CDR3 bases: TGTGCCAGCAGCCTCCCCCCGGGACTAGCGGTCGGGGAGCTGTTTTTT.

The chain joins TRBV9 to TRBJ2-1, with TRBD2 as a possible D gene (7 bases). The CDR3 sequence is 17 residues long. The germline V and J ends were trimmed by 0 bases and 0 bases, with 13 bases remaining between them. Germline values: CDR1 SGDLS, CDR2 YYNGEE. CDR3 region: CASSVGGGASSYNEQFF. The CDR3 DNA reads as TGTGCCAGCAGCGTAGGAGGGGGGGCAAGCTCCTACAATGAGCAGTTCTTC.

This clone was observed a few times. The V call is TRBV4-1, the J call TRBJ2-7; 8 bases are shared with TRBD2. Trimming took 2 bases from V and 0 from J; bases not matched to a gene: 9. Germline V CDR1 and CDR2: MGHRA, YSYEKL. This CDR3 contains 17 residues. The CDR3 DNA sequence: TGCGCCAGCAGCCAAACCAGTAGCGGGACCTACTCCTACGAGCAGTACTTC. Protein sequence: CASSQTSSGTYSYEQYF.

This rearrangement joins TRBV6-6 to TRBJ2-7, with 11 nucleotides matching TRBD2. The CDR3 sequence is 16 residues long. With V trimmed by 5 bases and J by 4 bases, 10 bases remained unmatched. Germline V gene lookup returns CDR1 MNHNY and CDR2 SVGAGI (reference sequence). DNA for the CDR3: TGTGCCAGCAGTACACTTAGCGGGAGGGCCGGGTACGAGCAGTACTTC. The encoded protein is CASSTLSGRAGYEQYF.

The chain recombines TRBV14 with TRBJ2-5; 8 bases align to TRBD2. V was pared by 3 bases and J by 9 bases, with 3 bases of the junction left unmatched. The CDR3 sequence is 12 residues long. Per germline, CDR1 SGHDN and CDR2 FVKESK. The CDR3 bases are TGTGCCAGCAGCCAGACTAGCGTGCCCCAGTACTTC. The encoded protein is CASSQTSVPQYF. Variable domain in full (rest from reference TRBV14 and TRBJ2-5): EAGVTQFPSHSVIEKGQTVTLRCDPISGHDNLYWYRRVMGKEIKFLLHFVKESKQDESGMPNNRFLAERTGGTYSTLKVQPAELEDSGVYFCASSQTSVPQYFGPGTRLLVL.

The V call is TRBV27, the J call TRBJ2-7, with TRBD1 matching 8 bases. CDR3 length equals 14 residues. V was clipped by 2 bases and J by 7 bases; unmatched bases: 7. The germline V gene encodes CDR1 MNHEY and CDR2 SMNVEV (reference sequence). The CDR3 sequence: CASSLIRTGREQYF. The CDR3 DNA sequence: TGTGCCAGCAGTTTAATCCGGACAGGGAGGGAGCAGTACTTC.

The J gene is TRBJ1-1, the V gene TRBV5-1; 8 nucleotides align to TRBD1. CDR1 and CDR2 (germline): SGHRS, YFSETQ. Trimming removed 0 bases from V and 1 base from J; junction bases left unmatched: 2. This CDR3 comprises 15 residues. CDR3 sequence reads: CASSLATGGNTEAFF. In DNA form, the CDR3 reads TGCGCCAGCAGCTTGGCTACAGGGGGGAACACTGAAGCTTTCTTT.

The CDR3 coding sequence is TGTGCCAGTTTTGGGGCATACTCCTACGAGCAGTACTTC. The encoded protein is CASFGAYSYEQYF. The chain couples TRBV2 to TRBJ2-7, with D perhaps matching TRBD1 (5 bases). The CDR3 contains 13 residues. Trimming left V 9 bases short and J 0 bases short, with 12 bases between. Germline CDR1 SNHLY, CDR2 FYNNEI.

The chain combines TRBV23-1 with TRBJ1-1, with D tentatively TRBD1 (5 bases). TRBV23-1 is designated an ORF whose function remains uncertain. This CDR3 region has 15 residues. V was cut by 1 base and J by 1 base, with 10 bases left in between. CDR3 sequence (DNA): TGCGCCAGCAGTCAATGGGTCAGGGAGAACACTGAAGCTTTCTTT. Amino acids: CASSQWVRENTEAFF.

This clone has only a few counts. The CDR3: CASSFLAARGEQYF. Here the CDR3 DNA reads TGTGCCAGCAGTTTCCTAGCGGCTCGGGGAGAGCAGTACTTC. The chain has TRBV27 and TRBJ2-7; 7 nucleotides agree with TRBD2. Germline V gene data show CDR1 as MNHEY and CDR2 as SMNVEV (reference sequence). J was trimmed by 7 bases and V by 3 bases; bases with no gene match: 9. The CDR3 is made up of 14 amino acids.

The V call is TRBV6-1, the J call TRBJ1-5; a possible D gene is TRBD1 (6 bases). The CDR3 contains 14 residues. The V end lost 3 bases, the J end lost 7 bases, and 13 bases lay between the germline ends. In germline, CDR1 is MNHNS, CDR2 SASEGT. For the CDR3, the DNA is TGTGCCAGCAGTGATGACAGGTGGAGGCAGCCCCAGCATTTT. Protein: CASSDDRWRQPQHF.

The rearrangement joins TRBV27 to TRBJ2-3; 9 bases are shared with TRBD1. V gave up 5 bases and J gave up 1 base; unmatched junction bases: 7. Germline V gene lookup returns CDR1 MNHEY and CDR2 SMNVEV (reference sequence). The length of the CDR3 is 16 residues. CDR3 sequence reads: CASSPGQGWGTDTQYF. CDR3 bases: TGTGCCAGCAGTCCGGGACAGGGCTGGGGCACAGATACGCAGTATTTT.

The chain couples TRBV7-9 to TRBJ2-1, with TRBD2 matching 7 bases. Germline V lookup: CDR1 SEHNR, CDR2 FQNEAQ (reference sequence). V was pared by 6 bases and J by 5 bases, with 7 bases of the junction left unmatched. The CDR3 runs 14 residues. CDR3 nucleotide sequence: TGTGCCAGCAGACTCGGGACTACCAACAATGAGCAGTTCTTC. This translates into CASRLGTTNNEQFF.

The chain has TRBV7-2 and TRBJ2-7, with TRBD1 matching over 7 bases. Unmatched junction bases numbered 9, after V lost 5 bases and J lost 2 bases. Germline V lookup: CDR1 SGHTA, CDR2 FQGNSA. The CDR3 length is 15 residues. CDR3 protein: CASSQRDGTAYEQYF. CDR3 DNA: TGTGCCAGCAGCCAACGAGATGGGACAGCCTACGAGCAGTACTTC.

The rearrangement joins TRBV2 to TRBJ2-3; 10 bases fit TRBD2. Germline CDR1 SNHLY, CDR2 FYNNEI. This CDR3 spans 14 amino acids. The V and J ends lost 8 bases and 3 bases, in that order; junction bases with no gene match: 5. DNA of the CDR3: TGTGCCAGCGAAGGACTAGCGGTAACAGATACGCAGTATTTT. Translation gives CASEGLAVTDTQYF.

The CDR3 DNA reads as TGTGCCAGCAAGGGGGCAGGGGTGATGGACAATGAGCAGTTCTTC. This encodes CASKGAGVMDNEQFF. V usage is TRBV27 and J usage is TRBJ2-1, with TRBD1 matching 7 bases. J was trimmed by 5 bases and V by 7 bases; bases with no gene match: 11. There are 15 residues in the CDR3. Germline CDR1 is MNHEY and CDR2 is SMNVEV (reference sequence).